What follows are 21 T cell receptor beta chains derived from one specimen sequenced in a study of blood T cells in healthy people across ages (dated by TCRdb to the mid-2010s). Library prep was done by 5' RACE. Reads for this sample came from an Illumina HiSeq 2500. A second PCR of about 6 to 11 cycles was performed with a sample-barcoded 5' primer and a J-beta primer mix. TCRdb trimmed public reads at Q25 via fastp, called clones via MiXCR and kept in-frame beta chains. One record per CDR3 amino acid sequence lists the most common genes and DNA. The sample includes some 1.1 million distinct CDR3 sequences, with roughly two fifths observed a single time. The biggest ten clones account for roughly 13% of the sample. The sequenced sample was blood. These receptors were collected from a man aged 18 to 30 in good health.

Within the sample, this clonotype is medium-sized. This CDR3 is CASSQVLADEQFF. The DNA for the CDR3 is TGCGCCAGCAGCCAGGTACTAGCGGATGAGCAGTTCTTC. The chain joins TRBV4-3 to TRBJ2-1; 8 positions agree with TRBD2. J was trimmed by 8 bases and V by 3 bases; bases with no gene match: 3. The CDR3 length is 13 residues. Germline V CDR1 and CDR2: LGHNA, YSLEER.

For this clonotype: Germline is not matched at one junction end, which may reflect a read error. J is TRBJ2-3 and V is TRBV20-1; tentatively, D is TRBD2 (6 bases). The CDR3 length is 11 residues. Germline V gene data show CDR1 as DFQATT and CDR2 as SNEGSKA (reference sequence). This CDR3 reads CSTSLSDTQYF. The CDR3 DNA reads as TGCAGTACTAGCCTCTCGGATACGCAGTATTTT.

V and J are TRBV12-3 or TRBV12-4 and TRBJ2-4; TRBD2 matches 8 bases. The CDR3 spans 14 residues. Germline trimming cut 2 bases from V and 6 bases from J; bases unmatched to any gene: 3. The CDR3 is CASSLREGGNIQYF. In nucleotides, the CDR3 is TGTGCCAGCAGTTTACGGGAGGGGGGAAACATTCAGTACTTC.

This chain links TRBV7-2 with TRBJ2-3; maybe TRBD1 (5 bases). Per the germline V gene, CDR1 is SGHTA and CDR2 is FQGNSA. CDR3 length: 16 amino acids. V was clipped by 1 base and J by 6 bases, with 17 bases between them. The CDR3 loop is CASSLEVGQGLDTQYF. The CDR3 region has the DNA TGTGCCAGCAGCTTAGAGGTGGGGCAAGGTTTGGATACGCAGTATTTT. The variable domain in full, completed from reference TRBV7-2 and TRBJ2-3, reads GAGVSQSPSNKVTEKGKDVELRCDPISGHTALYWYRQSLGQGLEFLIYFQGNSAPDKSGLPSDRFSAERTGGSVSTLTIQRTQQEDSAVYLCASSLEVGQGLDTQYFGPGTRLTVL.

The chain combines TRBV4-3 with TRBJ1-4; D not resolved. Germline CDR1 and CDR2: LGHNA and YSLEER. Between the trimmed V and J ends, which lost 0 bases and 5 bases, there was a span of 10 bases. This CDR3 spans 15 amino acids. In nucleotides, the CDR3 is TGCGCCAGCAGCCAAGATGGACGGGGAAATGAAAAACTGTTTTTT. It encodes CASSQDGRGNEKLFF.

The chain combines TRBV7-9 with TRBJ1-2, with 8 bases matching TRBD1. The CDR3 has 14 residues. J gave up 4 bases and V 4 bases, and 5 bases lay outside the gene matches. Germline V gene lookup returns CDR1 SEHNR and CDR2 FQNEAQ (reference sequence). The CDR3 loop is CASSSGGTVYGYTF. Written as DNA, the CDR3 is TGTGCCAGCAGCTCAGGGGGCACGGTCTATGGCTACACCTTC.

The chain uses TRBV5-6 and TRBJ2-1, with D possibly being TRBD2 (5 bases). The length of the CDR3 is 15 residues. Germline loops: CDR1 SGHDT, CDR2 YYEEEE. V dropped 4 bases and J dropped 5 bases, with 16 bases sitting between them. CDR3 bases: TGTGCCAGCAGCACAGCGGTGAAGATGGACAATGAGCAGTTCTTC. Encoded protein: CASSTAVKMDNEQFF.

This rearrangement joins TRBV10-3 to TRBJ2-7, with TRBD1 as a possible D gene (5 bases). This CDR3 spans 11 amino acids. V was cut by 7 bases and J by 7 bases, with 11 bases left in between. Germline CDR1 is ENHRY and CDR2 is SYGVKD. CDR3 amino acids: CAIKAGREQYF. The DNA for the CDR3 is TGTGCCATCAAAGCAGGGCGAGAGCAGTACTTC.

The V and J genes are TRBV25-1 and TRBJ2-2; D might be TRBD2 (6 bases). The CDR3 length is 16 residues. The V end lost 3 bases, the J end lost 7 bases, and 18 bases lay between the germline ends. Per the germline V gene, CDR1 is MGHDK and CDR2 is SYGVNS. The CDR3, as DNA: TGTGCCAGCAGTGATATAGAACGGGGGTACGACGGGGAGCTGTTTTTT. It translates to CASSDIERGYDGELFF.

The chain uses TRBV7-2 and TRBJ2-1; perhaps D is TRBD1 or TRBD2 (5 bases each). The CDR3 contains 15 residues. Trimming removed 5 bases at V and 6 bases at J, with 17 bases between. CDR1 is SGHTA and CDR2 is FQGNSA in the germline V gene. The CDR3 is CASSGTGRIGNEQFF. The CDR3 region has the DNA TGTGCCAGCAGCGGGACGGGACGGATTGGCAATGAGCAGTTCTTC.

CDR3 in amino acids: CASSFNPEWRVNRDGYTF. The CDR3 nucleotides read TGTGCCAGCAGCTTCAATCCTGAATGGAGGGTTAATCGGGATGGCTACACCTTC. The gene calls are TRBV12-3 or TRBV12-4 and TRBJ1-2; D unresolved. CDR3 size: 18 residues. V gave up 6 bases and J gave up 6 bases, with 29 bases separating them.

The chain has TRBV29-1 and TRBJ1-1, with D perhaps matching TRBD1 (5 bases). This CDR3 region has 10 residues. Germline CDR1 SQVTM, CDR2 ANQGSEA. Trimming stripped 6 bases from V and 8 bases from J, with 10 bases between. This CDR3 is CSVVEGEAFF. CDR3 coding DNA: TGCAGCGTCGTGGAGGGGGAAGCTTTCTTT.

This clonotype appeared many times. The gene calls are TRBV5-1 and TRBJ2-1, with 8 positions matching TRBD2. Germline V gene sequence: CDR1 SGHRS, CDR2 YFSETQ. CDR3 length equals 15 residues. The junction had 4 bases not matched to a gene; V was cut back by 0 bases and J by 5 bases. DNA for the CDR3: TGCGCCAGCAGCTTGGTGGGCGGGGGGAACAATGAGCAGTTCTTC. This sequence encodes CASSLVGGGNNEQFF. Supplemented by reference TRBV5-1 and TRBJ2-1, the full variable domain reads KAGVTQTPRYLIKTRGQQVTLSCSPISGHRSVSWYQQTPGQGLQFLFEYFSETQRNKGNFPGRFSGRQFSNSRSEMNVSTLELGDSALYLCASSLVGGGNNEQFFGPGTRLTVL.

Concerning this clonotype itself: A much larger clone is a single base away; this may be a read error. The chain carries TRBV20-1 and TRBJ2-1; 9 bases agree with TRBD1. The V segment lost 6 bases and the J segment 4 bases; nucleotides outside the gene matches: 10. Germline lookup yields CDR1 DFQATT and CDR2 SNEGSKA (reference sequence). CDR3 length: 15 residues. The DNA of the CDR3 is TGCAGTGCCAGTTATTGGACAGGGGCTTACAATGAGCAGTTCTTC. It encodes CSASYWTGAYNEQFF.

The V call is TRBV7-9, the J call TRBJ2-3, with D unresolved. This CDR3 is 12 amino acids long. Germline CDR1 and CDR2: SEHNR and FQNEAQ (reference sequence). The V and J ends lost 7 bases and 6 bases respectively, with 11 bases between them. For the CDR3, the DNA is TGTGCCAGCAACTTCTATACGGATACGCAGTATTTT. Translated, it gives CASNFYTDTQYF.

This rearrangement joins TRBV3-1 to TRBJ1-5; D gene ambiguous. Germline V lookup: CDR1 LGHDT, CDR2 YNNKEL (reference sequence). V lost 4 bases to trimming and J lost 6 bases, with 16 bases between them. This CDR3 region has 15 residues. As DNA, the CDR3 is TGTGCCAGCAGCCCCGACGGGTTGGGGAGTCAGCCCCAGCATTTT. Amino acids: CASSPDGLGSQPQHF.

The V and J genes are TRBV4-3 and TRBJ1-1; no firm D call. Between the trimmed V and J ends, which lost 0 bases and 6 bases, there was a span of 8 bases. This CDR3 region has 13 residues. The germline V gene has CDR1 LGHNA and CDR2 YSLEER. The CDR3 loop reads CASSQEGFAEAFF. CDR3 bases: TGCGCCAGCAGCCAAGAGGGGTTCGCTGAAGCTTTCTTT.

The chain combines TRBV7-2 with TRBJ1-2; perhaps TRBD1 as D (6 bases). The CDR3 extends over 16 amino acids. Trimming took 5 bases from V and 5 from J, leaving 21 bases between them. Germline V CDR1 and CDR2: SGHTA, FQGNSA. CDR3 coding DNA: TGTGCCAGCAGCCCCCCCAGGGGAAATGGGATGTATGGCTACACCTTC. This codes for CASSPPRGNGMYGYTF.

This clonotype was seen more than once but under ten times. This chain links TRBV4-3 with TRBJ1-6; D gene unclear. The CDR3 is made up of 13 amino acids. V was shortened by 0 bases and J by 11 bases, with 8 bases between the two germline ends. Germline V lookup: CDR1 LGHNA, CDR2 YSLEER. This CDR3 reads CASSQDLYPPLHF. The CDR3 DNA reads as TGCGCCAGCAGCCAAGATTTATACCCACCCCTCCACTTT.

This clonotype was seen just once. At one end, the junction sequence differs from germline, possibly due to a read error. This rearrangement joins TRBV3-1 to TRBJ1-6, with D tentatively TRBD1 (5 bases). The CDR3 is made up of 16 amino acids. The germline V gene encodes CDR1 LGHDT and CDR2 YNNKEL (reference sequence). The CDR3 nucleotides are TGTGCCGGCAGCCCCCAGGGTGTAGCTGCAGCTTCACCCCTCCACTTT. Translation gives CAGSPQGVAAASPLHF.

This clonotype was detected a few times. The CDR3 DNA follows: TGTGCCAGCAGCTGGCAAGAGACCCAGTACTTC. Translated: CASSWQETQYF. The V and J genes are TRBV7-2 and TRBJ2-5; D is uncertain. The length of the CDR3 is 11 residues. V was pared by 4 bases and J by 2 bases, with 2 bases between. CDR1 and CDR2 (germline): SGHTA, FQGNSA.